This TCR beta chain appears in the sequencing data of a study of coeliac disease (dated by TCRdb to 2021 to 2024). For context, the study as a whole: Coeliac patients were classed as newly diagnosed active disease, refractory coeliac disease type I, or disease controlled by a gluten-free diet. Next-generation sequencing of rearranged TRB and TRG CDR3 regions was applied to small intestinal lymphocyte fractions from coeliac and non-coeliac patients. A patient counted as having refractory coeliac disease type I if there was no response to a gluten-free diet for over 12 months and the intraepithelial cells were immunophenotypically normal. TRB sequencing was successfully performed on samples from around 30 subjects, among which under 25 paired bulk unsorted intraepithelial and lamina propria cell samples were included. The study was aimed at characterising TR repertoires of small intestinal T cells in active, refractory type I and gluten-free-diet-treated coeliac disease. A total of some 30 patients took part in the full study: roughly 22 had serologically confirmed coeliac disease and 8 were controls with non-small intestinal disorders. High-resolution HLA typing was unavailable, so biased TRBV7-2 usage was queried as a proof of principle. Paper-wide results and their limitations: The authors considered the approach unsuitable for unbiased detection of gliadin-specific T cells, which are scarce and rarely shared between patients. For the most part, TRB repertoires were private, with most amino acid sequences found in only one sample, and V-gene usage showed no significant difference across disease groups. Separating intraepithelial cells from lamina propria cells did not give high-purity fractions, so cross-contamination between the two compartments may have occurred. Active coeliac intraepithelial and lamina propria samples had lower TRB and TRG repertoire clonality than controls, suggesting that diverse T cells were recruited.

Cells were frozen in aliquots of 500,000 in DMSO/FBS in liquid nitrogen, and a single aliquot from each fraction was used for sequencing. Every one of the 30 patients in the study had endoscopy and a small intestinal biopsy. To release intraepithelial cells, biopsies were stirred at 37 degrees Celsius for one hour in RPMI containing EGTA, MgCl2 and 1% FBS. Genomic DNA was extracted from frozen unsorted cell fractions using the Qiagen DNeasy blood extraction kit. Turning to this clone: Its antigen specificity is not known. No per-base quality is available; no much larger clone lies one base away.

Libraries were prepared through the immunoSEQ multiplex PCR assay. The TR loci were subjected to amplification by multiplexed PCR, for which V gene segments served as targets of the forward primers and J gene segments as targets of the reverse primers. The Illumina HiSeq System was used to sequence the amplified CDR3 regions. The paper's data handling went like this. To strip out PCR and sequencing errors and collapse the data into unique sequences, a nearest-neighbour algorithm merged closely related reads. Repertoires were summarised in terms of clonality and T cell density, with T cell density defined as TR molecules per amount of genomic DNA input. CDR3 amino acid sequences present in at least 80% of unsorted samples were defined as public TRs and were then tested for differential abundance between coeliac and control samples. Disease-group differences in clonality and density were tested with Kruskal-Wallis tests followed by Dunn post-tests. TCRdb stores this immuneACCESS table with in-frame sequences only. Part of the clones is absent; in the studies checked, under half of the shortfall reflects unresolved V genes, and no reason is known for the rest. The V and J calls and clone size come from that table; D and trimming were worked out from the DNA. For this sample the table gives fewer than 3,500 clones, of which about 48% were detected only once. The ten largest make up more than 9.5% of the sample.

Including the terminal cysteine and phenylalanine, the CDR3 comprises 13 residues. Only the CDR3 portion is preserved as DNA: 39 bases, with reading frame beginning at the first base. Germline trimming: 6 bases from V, 1 base from J; junction bases outside gene matches: 2. The germline V gene (reference sequence) sets CDR1 to MNHEY and CDR2 to SMNVEV. This sequence was found in a woman in her 70s with celiac disease. This chain is built from TRBV27 and TRBJ1-2; 7 of the junction bases match TRBD1. Sequenced: intraepithelial lymphocytes from the gut. The label giving this sample's cell subset or site can be read as: intraepithelial cell (IEC) fraction of small intestinal biopsy. The CDR3 loop reads CASRSGGNYGYTF. In nucleotides, the sequence is TGTGCCAGCAGGTCAGGGGGTAACTATGGCTACACCTTC.